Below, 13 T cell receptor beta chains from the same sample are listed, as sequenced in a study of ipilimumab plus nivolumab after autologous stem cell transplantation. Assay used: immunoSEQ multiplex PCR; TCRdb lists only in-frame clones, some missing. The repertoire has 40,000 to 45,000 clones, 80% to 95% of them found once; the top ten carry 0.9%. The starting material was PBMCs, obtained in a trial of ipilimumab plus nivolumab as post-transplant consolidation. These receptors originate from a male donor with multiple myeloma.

The CDR3 protein is CASSRGQGWNEQYF. In DNA, the CDR3 is TGTGCCAGCAGCCGCGGACAGGGGTGGAACGAGCAGTACTTC. The chain combines TRBV6-5 with TRBJ2-7; TRBD1 matches 9 bases. Germline trimming cut 6 bases from V and 5 bases from J; bases unmatched to any gene: 8. CDR1 and CDR2 (germline): MNHEY, SVGAGI. The CDR3 extends over 14 amino acids.

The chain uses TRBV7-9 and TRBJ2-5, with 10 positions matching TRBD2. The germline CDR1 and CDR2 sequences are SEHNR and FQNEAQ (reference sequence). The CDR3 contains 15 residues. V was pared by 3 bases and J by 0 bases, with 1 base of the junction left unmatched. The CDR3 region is CASSFSGGYQETQYF. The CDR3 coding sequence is TGTGCCAGCAGCTTTAGCGGGGGGTACCAAGAGACCCAGTACTTC. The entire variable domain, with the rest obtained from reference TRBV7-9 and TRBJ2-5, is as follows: DTGVSQNPRHKITKRGQNVTFRCDPISEHNRLYWYRQTLGQGPEFLTYFQNEAQLEKSRLLSDRFSAERPKGSFSTLEIQRTEQGDSAMYLCASSFSGGYQETQYFGPGTRLLVL.

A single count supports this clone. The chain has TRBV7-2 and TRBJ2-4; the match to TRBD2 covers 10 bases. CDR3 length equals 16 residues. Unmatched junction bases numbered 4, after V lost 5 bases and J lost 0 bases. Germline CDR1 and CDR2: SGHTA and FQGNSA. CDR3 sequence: CASSPTSGLAKNIQYF. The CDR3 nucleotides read TGTGCCAGCAGCCCGACTAGCGGGCTAGCCAAAAACATTCAGTACTTC.

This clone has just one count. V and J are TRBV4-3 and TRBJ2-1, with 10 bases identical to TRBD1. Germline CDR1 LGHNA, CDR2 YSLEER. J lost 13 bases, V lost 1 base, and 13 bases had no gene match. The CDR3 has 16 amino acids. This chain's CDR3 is CASSQGRTPGQGSQFF. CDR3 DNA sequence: TGCGCCAGCAGCCAAGGGAGAACCCCGGGACAGGGGTCCCAGTTCTTC.

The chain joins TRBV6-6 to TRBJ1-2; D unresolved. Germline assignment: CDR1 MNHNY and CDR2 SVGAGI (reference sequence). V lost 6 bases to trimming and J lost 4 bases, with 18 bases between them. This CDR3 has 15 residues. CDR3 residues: CASRPPERPIYGYTF. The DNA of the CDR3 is TGTGCCAGCAGGCCGCCCGAACGACCAATCTATGGCTACACCTTC.

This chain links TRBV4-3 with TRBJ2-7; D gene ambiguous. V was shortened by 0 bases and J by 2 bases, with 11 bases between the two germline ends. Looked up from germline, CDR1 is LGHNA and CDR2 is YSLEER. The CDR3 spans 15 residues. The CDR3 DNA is TGCGCCAGCAGCCAAGATTTCCGGAGCCCCTACGAGCAGTACTTC. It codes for CASSQDFRSPYEQYF.

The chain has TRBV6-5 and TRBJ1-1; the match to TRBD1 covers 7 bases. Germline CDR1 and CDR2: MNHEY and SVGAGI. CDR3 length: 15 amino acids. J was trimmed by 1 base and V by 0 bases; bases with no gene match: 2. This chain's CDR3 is CASSYSYRGNTEAFF. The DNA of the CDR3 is TGTGCCAGCAGTTACTCCTACAGGGGGAACACTGAAGCTTTCTTT.

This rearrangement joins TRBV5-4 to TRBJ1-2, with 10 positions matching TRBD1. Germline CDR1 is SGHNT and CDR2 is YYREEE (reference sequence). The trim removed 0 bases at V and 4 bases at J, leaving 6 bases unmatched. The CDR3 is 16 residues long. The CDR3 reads CASSLGQGASTYGYTF. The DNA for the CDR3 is TGTGCCAGCAGCTTGGGACAGGGGGCGTCGACCTATGGCTACACCTTC. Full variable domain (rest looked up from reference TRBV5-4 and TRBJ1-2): ETGVTQSPTHLIKTRGQQVTLRCSSQSGHNTVSWYQQALGQGPQFIFQYYREEENGRGNFPPRFSGLQFPNYSSELNVNALELDDSALYLCASSLGQGASTYGYTFGSGTRLTVV.

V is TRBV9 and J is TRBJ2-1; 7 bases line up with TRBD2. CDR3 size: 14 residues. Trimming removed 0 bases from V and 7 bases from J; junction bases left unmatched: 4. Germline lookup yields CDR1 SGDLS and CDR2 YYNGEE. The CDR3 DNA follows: TGTGCCAGCAGCGTAGCGGGAGGTCGAAATGAGCAGTTCTTC. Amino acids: CASSVAGGRNEQFF.

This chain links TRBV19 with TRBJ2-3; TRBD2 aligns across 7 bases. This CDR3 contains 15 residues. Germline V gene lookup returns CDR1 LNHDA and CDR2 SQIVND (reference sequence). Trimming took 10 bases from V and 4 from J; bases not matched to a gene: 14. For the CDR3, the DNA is TGTGCCAACCGAAAACCGGGACTAAAGGCAGATACGCAGTATTTT. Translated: CANRKPGLKADTQYF. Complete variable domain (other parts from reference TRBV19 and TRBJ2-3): DGGITQSPKYLFRKEGQNVTLSCEQNLNHDAMYWYRQDPGQGLRLIYYSQIVNDFQKGDIAEGYSVSREKKESFPLTVTSAQKNPTAFYLCANRKPGLKADTQYFGPGTRLTVL.

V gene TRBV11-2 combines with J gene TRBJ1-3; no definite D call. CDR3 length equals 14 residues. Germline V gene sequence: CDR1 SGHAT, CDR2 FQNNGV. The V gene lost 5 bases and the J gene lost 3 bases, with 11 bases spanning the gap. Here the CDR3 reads CASSLIGGGNTIYF. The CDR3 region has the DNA TGTGCCAGCAGCCTGATTGGAGGTGGAAACACCATATATTTT.

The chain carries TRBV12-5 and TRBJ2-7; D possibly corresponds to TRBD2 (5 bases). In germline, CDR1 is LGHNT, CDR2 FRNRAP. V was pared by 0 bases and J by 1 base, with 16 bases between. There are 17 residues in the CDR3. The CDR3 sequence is CASGLVEGAVRSYEQYF. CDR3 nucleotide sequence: TGTGCTAGTGGTTTGGTAGAGGGCGCAGTTAGATCCTACGAGCAGTACTTC.

The CDR3 DNA is TGTGCCAGCAGCTTCGGGGCCTACAATGAGCAGTTCTTC. Encoded protein: CASSFGAYNEQFF. This chain links TRBV7-3 with TRBJ2-1; maybe TRBD2 (5 bases). CDR3 size: 13 residues. The germline V and J ends were trimmed by 3 bases and 2 bases, with 5 bases remaining between them. Germline-derived CDR1 and CDR2 are SGHTA and FQGTGA.